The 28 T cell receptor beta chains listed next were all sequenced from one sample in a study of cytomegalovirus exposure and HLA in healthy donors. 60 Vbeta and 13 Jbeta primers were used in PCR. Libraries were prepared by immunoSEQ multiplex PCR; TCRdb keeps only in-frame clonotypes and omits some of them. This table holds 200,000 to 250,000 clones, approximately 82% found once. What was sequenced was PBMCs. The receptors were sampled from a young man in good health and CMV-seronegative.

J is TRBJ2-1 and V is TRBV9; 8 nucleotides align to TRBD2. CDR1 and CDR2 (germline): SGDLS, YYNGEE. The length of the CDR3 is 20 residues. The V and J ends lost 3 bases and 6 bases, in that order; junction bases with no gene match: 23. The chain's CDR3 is CASSAGTSAFSTTSFNEQFF. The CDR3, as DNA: TGTGCCAGCAGCGCAGGGACTAGTGCATTTTCCACCACCTCTTTCAATGAGCAGTTCTTC.

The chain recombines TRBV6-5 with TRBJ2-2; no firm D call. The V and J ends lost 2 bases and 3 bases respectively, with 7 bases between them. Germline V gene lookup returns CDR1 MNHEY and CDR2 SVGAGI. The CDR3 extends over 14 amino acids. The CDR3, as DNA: TGTGCCAGCAGTTACGTACACCACACCGGGGAGCTGTTTTTT. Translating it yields CASSYVHHTGELFF.

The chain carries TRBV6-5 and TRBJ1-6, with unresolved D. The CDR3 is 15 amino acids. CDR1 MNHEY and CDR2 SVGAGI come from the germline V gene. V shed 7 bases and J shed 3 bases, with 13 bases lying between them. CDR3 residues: CASNYAAVYNSPLHF. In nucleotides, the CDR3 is TGTGCCAGCAACTACGCGGCAGTCTATAATTCACCCCTCCACTTT.

CDR3 DNA: TGCAGCGTTGAAGATCGCGGAAATGAAGCTTTCTTT. This sequence encodes CSVEDRGNEAFF. The chain joins TRBV29-1 to TRBJ1-1; D is uncertain. The V end lost 0 bases, the J end lost 7 bases, and 9 bases lay between the germline ends. The germline V gene encodes CDR1 SQVTM and CDR2 ANQGSEA. The CDR3 consists of 12 residues.

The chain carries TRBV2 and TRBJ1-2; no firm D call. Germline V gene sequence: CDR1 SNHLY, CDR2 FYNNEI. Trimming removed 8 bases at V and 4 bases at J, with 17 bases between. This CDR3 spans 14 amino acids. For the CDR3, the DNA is TGTGCCAGCCCCCACAGCATAAAGACCTATGGCTACACCTTC. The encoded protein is CASPHSIKTYGYTF.

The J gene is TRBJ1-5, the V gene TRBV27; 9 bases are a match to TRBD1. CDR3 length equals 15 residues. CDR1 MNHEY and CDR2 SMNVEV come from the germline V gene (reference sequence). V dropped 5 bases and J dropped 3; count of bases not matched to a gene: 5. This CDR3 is CASSPGQGNNQPQHF. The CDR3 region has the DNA TGTGCCAGCAGTCCAGGACAGGGGAACAATCAGCCCCAGCATTTT.

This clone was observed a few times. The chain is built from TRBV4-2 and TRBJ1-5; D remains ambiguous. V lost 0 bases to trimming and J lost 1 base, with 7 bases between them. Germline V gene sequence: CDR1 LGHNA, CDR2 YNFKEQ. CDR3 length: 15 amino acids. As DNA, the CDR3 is TGTGCCAGCAGCCAAGAAAGTGAGAGCAATCAGCCCCAGCATTTT. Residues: CASSQESESNQPQHF.

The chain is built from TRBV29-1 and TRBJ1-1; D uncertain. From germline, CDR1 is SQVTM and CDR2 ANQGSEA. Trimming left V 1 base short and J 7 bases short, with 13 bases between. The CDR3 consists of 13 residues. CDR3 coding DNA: TGCAGCGTTGAAGTATTGAGTGTAAATGAAGCTTTCTTT. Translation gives CSVEVLSVNEAFF.

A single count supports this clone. CDR3 DNA: TGTGCCAGCAGCCGAGGAGCGGGAGCTACAGATACGCAGTATTTT. Encoded protein: CASSRGAGATDTQYF. The chain uses TRBV2 and TRBJ2-3; 8 bases align to TRBD2. This CDR3 is built from 15 residues. Unmatched junction bases numbered 8, after V lost 6 bases and J lost 3 bases. Germline V gives CDR1 SNHLY, CDR2 FYNNEI.

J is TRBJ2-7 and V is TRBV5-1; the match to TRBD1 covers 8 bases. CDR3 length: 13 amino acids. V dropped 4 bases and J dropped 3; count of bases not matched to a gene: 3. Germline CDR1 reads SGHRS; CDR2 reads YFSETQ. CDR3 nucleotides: TGCGCCAGCAGCCCCACAGGGGGCTACGAGCAGTACTTC. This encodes CASSPTGGYEQYF.

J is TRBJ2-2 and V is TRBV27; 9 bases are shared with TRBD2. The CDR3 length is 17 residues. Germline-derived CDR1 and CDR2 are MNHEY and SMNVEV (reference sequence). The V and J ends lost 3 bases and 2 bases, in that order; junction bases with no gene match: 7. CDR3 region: CASSFSLAGYNTGELFF. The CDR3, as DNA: TGTGCCAGCAGTTTCTCCCTAGCGGGATACAACACCGGGGAGCTGTTTTTT.

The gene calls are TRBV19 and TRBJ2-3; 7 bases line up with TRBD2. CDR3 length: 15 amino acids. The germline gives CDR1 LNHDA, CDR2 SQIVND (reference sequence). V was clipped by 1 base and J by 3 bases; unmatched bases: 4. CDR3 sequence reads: CASSIAGAGTDTQYF. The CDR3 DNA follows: TGTGCCAGTAGTATAGCCGGAGCGGGAACAGATACGCAGTATTTT.

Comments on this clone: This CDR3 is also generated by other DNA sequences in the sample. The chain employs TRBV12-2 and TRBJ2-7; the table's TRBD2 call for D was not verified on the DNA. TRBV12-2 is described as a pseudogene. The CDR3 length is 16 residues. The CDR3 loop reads CASRLRLAASSYEQYF. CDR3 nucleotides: TGTGCAAGTCGCTTGCGACTAGCGGCCTCCTCCTACGAGCAGTACTTC.

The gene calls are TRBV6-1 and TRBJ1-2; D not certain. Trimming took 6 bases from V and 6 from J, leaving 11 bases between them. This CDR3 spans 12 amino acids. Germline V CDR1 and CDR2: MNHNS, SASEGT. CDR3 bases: TGTGCCAGCAGCCTTCTTCGGGATGGCTACACCTTC. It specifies CASSLLRDGYTF.

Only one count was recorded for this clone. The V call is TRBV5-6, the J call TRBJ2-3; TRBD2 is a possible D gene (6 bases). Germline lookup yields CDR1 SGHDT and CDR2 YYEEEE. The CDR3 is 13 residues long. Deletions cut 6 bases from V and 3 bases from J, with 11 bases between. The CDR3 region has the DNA TGTGCCAGCATGGAGGGTTGGACAGATACGCAGTATTTT. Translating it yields CASMEGWTDTQYF.

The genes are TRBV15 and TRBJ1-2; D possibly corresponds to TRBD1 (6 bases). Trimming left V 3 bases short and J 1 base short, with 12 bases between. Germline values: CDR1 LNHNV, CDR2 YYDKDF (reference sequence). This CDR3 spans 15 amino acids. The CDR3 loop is CATSRGTLVNYGYTF. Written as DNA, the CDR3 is TGTGCCACCAGCAGGGGGACACTGGTTAACTATGGCTACACCTTC.

The CDR3 sequence: CASSLTNTNTEAFF. In DNA, the CDR3 is TGTGCCAGCAGCTTAACTAACACGAACACTGAAGCTTTCTTT. The V and J genes are TRBV7-3 and TRBJ1-1, with D hard to call. The CDR3 length is 14 residues. V shed 0 bases and J shed 1 base, with 6 bases lying between them. CDR1 SGHTA and CDR2 FQGTGA come from the germline V gene.

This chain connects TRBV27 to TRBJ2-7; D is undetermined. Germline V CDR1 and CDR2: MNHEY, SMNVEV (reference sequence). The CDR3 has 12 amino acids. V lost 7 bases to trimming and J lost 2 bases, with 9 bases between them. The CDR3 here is CASMSGPYEQYF. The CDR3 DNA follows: TGTGCCAGCATGTCTGGCCCCTACGAGCAGTACTTC.

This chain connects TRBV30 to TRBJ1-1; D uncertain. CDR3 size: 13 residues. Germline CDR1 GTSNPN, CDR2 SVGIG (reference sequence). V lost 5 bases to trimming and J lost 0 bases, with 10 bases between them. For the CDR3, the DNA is TGTGCCTGGTCATATGGGCTGAACACTGAAGCTTTCTTT. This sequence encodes CAWSYGLNTEAFF. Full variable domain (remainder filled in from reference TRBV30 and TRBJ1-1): SQTIHQWPATLVQPVGSPLSLECTVEGTSNPNLYWYRQAAGRGLQLLFYSVGIGQISSEVPQNLSASRPQDRQFILSSKKLLLSDSGFYLCAWSYGLNTEAFFGQGTRLTVV.

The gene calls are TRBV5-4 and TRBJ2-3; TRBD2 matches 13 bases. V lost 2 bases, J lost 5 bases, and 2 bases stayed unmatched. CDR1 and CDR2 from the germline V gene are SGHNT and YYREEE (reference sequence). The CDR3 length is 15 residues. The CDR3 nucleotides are TGTGCCAGCAGCTTAAGACTAGCGGGAGGAGATACGCAGTATTTT. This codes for CASSLRLAGGDTQYF.

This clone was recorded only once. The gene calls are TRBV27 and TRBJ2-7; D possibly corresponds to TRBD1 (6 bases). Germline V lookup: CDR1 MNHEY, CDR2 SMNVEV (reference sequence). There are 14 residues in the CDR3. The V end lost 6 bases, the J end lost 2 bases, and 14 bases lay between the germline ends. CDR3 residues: CASRLQGSPYEQYF. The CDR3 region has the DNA TGTGCCAGCAGACTACAGGGATCACCCTACGAGCAGTACTTC.

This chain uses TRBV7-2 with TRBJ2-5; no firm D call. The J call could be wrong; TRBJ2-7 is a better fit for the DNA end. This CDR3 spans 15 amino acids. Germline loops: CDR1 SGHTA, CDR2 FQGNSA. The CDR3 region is CASSLYAGTSYEQYF. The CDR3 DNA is TGTGCCAGCAGCTTATATGCAGGTACTTCCTACGAGCAGTACTTC.

The chain's CDR3 is CASSYSAVGYNEQFF. In nucleotides, the CDR3 is TGTGCCAGCAGTTATTCGGCGGTAGGCTACAATGAGCAGTTCTTC. The chain couples TRBV6-6 to TRBJ2-1, with D hard to call. Trimming stripped 3 bases from V and 3 bases from J, with 12 bases between. The CDR3 length is 15 residues. Germline V gives CDR1 MNHNY, CDR2 SVGAGI (reference sequence).

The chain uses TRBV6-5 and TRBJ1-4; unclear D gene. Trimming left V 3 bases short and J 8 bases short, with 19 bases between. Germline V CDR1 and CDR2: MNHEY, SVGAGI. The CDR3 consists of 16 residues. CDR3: CASSYTTGNSGEKLFF. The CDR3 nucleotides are TGTGCCAGCAGTTATACGACCGGGAATTCGGGGGAAAAACTGTTTTTT.

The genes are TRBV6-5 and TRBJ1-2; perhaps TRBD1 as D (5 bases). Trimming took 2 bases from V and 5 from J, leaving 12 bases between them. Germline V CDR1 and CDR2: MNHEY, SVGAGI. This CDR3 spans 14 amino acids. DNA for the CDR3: TGTGCCAGCAGTTACAAGGCCCAGGGATATGGCTACACCTTC. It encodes CASSYKAQGYGYTF.

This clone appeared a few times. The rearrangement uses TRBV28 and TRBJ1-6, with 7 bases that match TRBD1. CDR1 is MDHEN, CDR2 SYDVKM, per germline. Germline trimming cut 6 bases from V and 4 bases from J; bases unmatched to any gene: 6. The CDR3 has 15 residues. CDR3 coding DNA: TGTGCCAGCAGGCCACAGGGGACTTATAATTCACCCCTCCACTTT. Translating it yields CASRPQGTYNSPLHF.

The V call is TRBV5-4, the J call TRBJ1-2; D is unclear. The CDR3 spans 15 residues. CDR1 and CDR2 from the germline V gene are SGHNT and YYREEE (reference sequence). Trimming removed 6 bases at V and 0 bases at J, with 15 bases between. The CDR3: CASTNPGITNYGYTF. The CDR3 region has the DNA TGTGCCAGCACCAACCCAGGAATAACTAACTATGGCTACACCTTC.

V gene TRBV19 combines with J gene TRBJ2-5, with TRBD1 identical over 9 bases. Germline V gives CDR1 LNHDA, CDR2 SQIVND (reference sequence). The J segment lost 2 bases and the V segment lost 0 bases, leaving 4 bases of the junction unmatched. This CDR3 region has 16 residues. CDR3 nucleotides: TGTGCCAGTAGTATAGATGGGACAGGGAATCAAGAGACCCAGTACTTC. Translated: CASSIDGTGNQETQYF.